These T cell receptor beta chains were read from a single sample in a study of shared clonotypes between healthy human individuals. TCRdb's table, derived via immunoSEQ multiplex PCR, lists solely in-frame clones and lacks some. The data hold a few million clones, with about 92% observed a single time. Sample: naive CD4+ T cells sorted from blood. The source is a man aged 18 to 35 in good health. Both conserved end residues are part of each CDR3. D genes are given only for firm matches. Clone size is shown for a subset of rows, as once, few, many or a class of expanded clone.

TRBV4-3	TRBJ2-1	-	-	TGCGCCAGCAGCCAAGATAAAGGGACGAAGCGGTTCTTC	CASSQDKGTKRFF
TRBV6-5	TRBJ1-5	-	-	TGTGCCAGCAGTAACCCGATCCGGGGTCCCCAGCATTTT	CASSNPIRGPQHF
TRBV15	TRBJ2-3	TRBD1	-	TGTGCCACCGCAAAGGGGACAGGGGGTGTCACAGATACGCAGTATTTT	CATAKGTGGVTDTQYF
TRBV6-5	TRBJ1-2	-	-	TGTGCCAGCAGTTACTCGCCAGGGTTGGGCTATGGCTACACCTTC	CASSYSPGLGYGYTF
TRBV6-6	TRBJ1-2	-	-	TGTGCCAGCAGTTCGACAGGCGGCTACACCTTC	CASSSTGGYTF
TRBV5-6	TRBJ2-5	TRBD2	-	TGTGCCAGCAGCTACGCGACTAGCGCGGGGACCCAGTACTTC	CASSYATSAGTQYF
TRBV19	TRBJ1-5	TRBD1	-	TGTGCCAGTTTAATTTCAGGGGGCGGGCAGCCCCAGCATTTT	CASLISGGGQPQHF
TRBV14	TRBJ2-5	-	-	TGTGCCAGCAGCCAAGACGGGACTTACCAAGAGACCCAGTACTTC	CASSQDGTYQETQYF
TRBV7-2	TRBJ2-7	-	-	TGTGCCAGCAGCACCGACAGGAGCTCCTACGAGCAGTACTTC	CASSTDRSSYEQYF
TRBV29-1	TRBJ2-1	TRBD2	-	TGCAGCGTTTCAGCAGGGACTAGAGTAAATGAGCAGTTCTTC	CSVSAGTRVNEQFF
TRBV21-1	TRBJ1-5	-	-	TGTGCCAGCAAGGGACAGGATGGTAGGCCCAATCAGCCCCAGCATTTT	CASKGQDGRPNQPQHF
TRBV19	TRBJ2-3	-	-	TGTGCCAGTAGTTTTTCAGCTACTAGCACAGATACGCAGTATTTT	CASSFSATSTDTQYF
TRBV2	TRBJ1-1	-	once	TGTGCCAGCAGTGAAGGGGTCCTGAACACTCAAGCTTTCTTT	CASSEGVLNTQAFF
TRBV5-5	TRBJ2-7	-	-	TGTGCCAGCAGCTCGGCAGGCATCTCCTACGAGCAGTACTTC	CASSSAGISYEQYF
TRBV4-1	TRBJ1-1	-	-	TGCGCCAGCAGCTCCGGTTTGGGTTGGGGGGGCCTTGGACCTGAAGCTTTCTTT	CASSSGLGWGGLGPEAFF
TRBV6-1	TRBJ2-3	TRBD2	-	TGTGCCATTTCGGCGGGAGCCGGAGATACGCAGTATTTT	CAISAGAGDTQYF
TRBV7-6	TRBJ2-7	-	-	TGTGCCAGCAGCTTAGGCCAGGGGGGCGGCTCCTACGAGCAGTACTTC	CASSLGQGGGSYEQYF
TRBV30	TRBJ1-3	TRBD1	few	TGTGCCTGGAGTGTGACTGGCAGGGGGTCAGGAAACACCATATATTTT	CAWSVTGRGSGNTIYF
TRBV11-1	TRBJ1-4	-	-	TGTGCCAGCAGCCCCCAGGGACGGAGTGAAAAACTGTTTTTT	CASSPQGRSEKLFF
TRBV30	TRBJ1-6	-	-	TGTGCCTGGAGTGTACAAAGGTATAATTCACCCCTCCACTTT	CAWSVQRYNSPLHF
TRBV5-6	TRBJ2-5	-	-	TGTGCCAGCAGCTTGGAGCAGGGCGGGGAGACCCAGTACTTC	CASSLEQGGETQYF
TRBV7-9	TRBJ1-1	TRBD1	-	TGTGCCAGCAGCGGCAGGGGGGGAATTGACACTGAAGCTTTCTTT	CASSGRGGIDTEAFF